These 20 T cell receptor beta chains were all obtained from the same sample, sequenced in a study of T cell repertoires in cytomegalovirus infection. Their recognized antigens are unknown. In TCRdb, the reads were re-called with MiXCR into one record per CDR3 protein. This table has hundreds of thousands of distinct CDR3 sequences, around 35% appearing once. The input for sequencing was cultured PBMCs, taken from culture after CMV antigen stimulation. The receptors here all came from a human donor in good health (CMV status not recorded). Some clones in this sample may be carry-over from other donors' samples.

The sample holds many counts of this clonotype. The V gene is TRBV7-2, the J gene TRBJ2-7; no definite D call. Deletions cut 5 bases from V and 4 bases from J, with 21 bases between. Germline CDR1 SGHTA, CDR2 FQGNSA. This CDR3 spans 16 amino acids. CDR3 protein: CASSDPLIGGRYEQYF. Here the CDR3 DNA reads TGTGCCAGCAGCGACCCTTTAATCGGCGGAAGATACGAGCAGTACTTC.

V and J are TRBV23-1 and TRBJ2-4, with unresolved D. TRBV23-1 is sorted into the ORF group, with uncertain function. This CDR3 has 16 amino acids. Trimming shortened V by 2 bases and J by 0 bases, and 11 bases separated the two germline ends. The CDR3 reads CASSQMRKPAKNIQYF. The CDR3 bases are TGCGCCAGCAGTCAAATGAGAAAGCCAGCCAAAAACATTCAGTACTTC.

This clonotype was counted at least ten times. V gene TRBV7-2 combines with J gene TRBJ2-5; 15 nucleotides agree with TRBD2. The CDR3 sequence is 19 residues long. Germline CDR1 SGHTA, CDR2 FQGNSA. The V and J ends lost 3 bases and 5 bases, in that order; junction bases with no gene match: 13. CDR3 coding DNA: TGTGCCAGCAGCTTTGCCGCGGGACTAGCGGGGGGTCTCGGGGAGACCCAGTACTTC. Its protein product is CASSFAAGLAGGLGETQYF.

The chain recombines TRBV11-3 with TRBJ2-2; TRBD1 aligns across 9 bases. Per the germline V gene, CDR1 is SGHNT and CDR2 is YENEEA. V dropped 5 bases and J dropped 4; count of bases not matched to a gene: 11. CDR3 length equals 17 residues. This CDR3 is CASSPGQGGSFTGELFF. The DNA for the CDR3 is TGTGCCAGCAGCCCGGGACAGGGAGGCTCTTTCACCGGGGAGCTGTTTTTT.

The chain combines TRBV6-5 with TRBJ1-4; no clear D. The CDR3 has 13 amino acids. CDR1 MNHEY and CDR2 SVGAGI come from the germline V gene. Trimming cost V 4 bases and J 6 bases, with 9 bases left between them. The CDR3 coding sequence is TGTGCCAGCAGTTCCGGGAACGATGAAAAACTGTTTTTT. This gives the protein CASSSGNDEKLFF.

The chain carries TRBV6-1 and TRBJ2-7; 7 nucleotides match TRBD1. The junction had 13 bases not matched to a gene; V was cut back by 4 bases and J by 4 bases. Germline loops: CDR1 MNHNS, CDR2 SASEGT. The CDR3 length is 16 residues. The CDR3 sequence is CASSGYRGSASYEQYF. CDR3 nucleotides: TGTGCCAGCAGTGGCTACAGGGGTAGCGCTTCGTACGAGCAGTACTTC.

The V call is TRBV11-2, the J call TRBJ1-1; tentatively, D is TRBD1 (6 bases). The CDR3 has 16 amino acids. The V gene lost 8 bases and the J gene lost 2 bases, with 21 bases spanning the gap. The germline V gene encodes CDR1 SGHAT and CDR2 FQNNGV. The chain's CDR3 is CASLAGRGGGNTEAFF. The CDR3 DNA reads TGTGCCAGCCTGGCAGGCAGGGGAGGTGGAAACACTGAAGCTTTCTTT.

This clonotype was detected only a few times. The rearrangement uses TRBV27 and TRBJ2-3, with TRBD2 identical over 16 bases. The CDR3 length is 17 residues. Germline V gives CDR1 MNHEY, CDR2 SMNVEV (reference sequence). V dropped 6 bases and J dropped 4; count of bases not matched to a gene: 7. In DNA, the CDR3 is TGTGCCAGCAGACGCCTGGGACTAGCGGGGGGGCCAGATACGCAGTATTTT. Translation gives CASRRLGLAGGPDTQYF.

The sample holds a few counts of this clonotype. The rearrangement uses TRBV4-1 and TRBJ2-1, with D possibly called TRBD1 or TRBD2 (5 bases each). The germline V gene has CDR1 MGHRA and CDR2 YSYEKL. The CDR3 spans 13 residues. V shed 1 base and J shed 10 bases, with 11 bases lying between them. CDR3 in DNA: TGCGCCAGCAGCCAAGGGGGACCCCGGGAGCAGTTCTTC. Its protein product is CASSQGGPREQFF.

The chain links TRBV19 to TRBJ2-1, with D possibly TRBD2 on 6 matching bases. Looked up from germline, CDR1 is LNHDA and CDR2 is SQIVND (reference sequence). This CDR3 comprises 15 residues. V dropped 6 bases and J dropped 4 bases, with 16 bases sitting between them. CDR3 residues: CASRAWGDIYNEQFF. CDR3 bases: TGTGCCAGTAGGGCTTGGGGGGATATTTACAATGAGCAGTTCTTC.

This clonotype has just a few counts. The chain recombines TRBV7-9 with TRBJ2-2; D remains ambiguous. CDR1 SEHNR and CDR2 FQNEAQ come from the germline V gene (reference sequence). The V and J ends lost 1 base and 1 base respectively, with 10 bases between them. The CDR3 runs 16 residues. The CDR3 DNA reads TGTGCCAGCAGCTTAGGGCCAGGACGGAACACCGGGGAGCTGTTTTTT. Translated, it gives CASSLGPGRNTGELFF.

This clonotype was seen more than once but under ten times. This chain connects TRBV6-6 to TRBJ2-5; D unclear. V was cut by 0 bases and J by 2 bases, with 13 bases left in between. The CDR3 extends over 16 amino acids. The germline V gene has CDR1 MNHNY and CDR2 SVGAGI (reference sequence). DNA for the CDR3: TGTGCCAGCAGTTACTCGCGCAGTACGAAACAAGAGACCCAGTACTTC. Its translation: CASSYSRSTKQETQYF.

The chain is built from TRBV4-3 and TRBJ2-7, with D hard to call. From germline, CDR1 is LGHNA and CDR2 YSLEER. The CDR3 length is 16 residues. Trimming shortened V by 0 bases and J by 5 bases, and 17 bases separated the two germline ends. The DNA for the CDR3 is TGCGCCAGCAGCCAAGATCGCCAATCACCCGGCCACGAGCAGTACTTC. This gives the protein CASSQDRQSPGHEQYF.

This clonotype was observed once. This chain links TRBV4-1 with TRBJ1-5, with D tentatively TRBD1 (6 bases). There are 16 residues in the CDR3. Germline assignment: CDR1 MGHRA and CDR2 YSYEKL. V lost 11 bases, J lost 2 bases, and 22 bases lay in between. The CDR3 protein is CARYDGGPICNQPQHF. In DNA form, the CDR3 reads TGCGCCCGCTATGATGGGGGGCCAATATGCAATCAGCCCCAGCATTTT.

The chain has TRBV2 and TRBJ1-4; 9 bases align to TRBD1. Germline V gene sequence: CDR1 SNHLY, CDR2 FYNNEI. This CDR3 has 14 amino acids. J lost 2 bases, V lost 8 bases, and 3 bases had no gene match. CDR3 coding DNA: TGTGCCAGCGACAGGGGGGACACTAATGAAAAACTGTTTTTT. This sequence encodes CASDRGDTNEKLFF.

The chain employs TRBV29-1 and TRBJ2-5; TRBD2 aligns across 8 bases. In germline, CDR1 is SQVTM, CDR2 ANQGSEA. Trimming cost V 5 bases and J 0 bases; bases outside gene matches: 2. This CDR3 spans 13 amino acids. CDR3 sequence reads: CSVTSGNQETQYF. The CDR3 coding sequence is TGCAGCGTTACTAGCGGAAACCAAGAGACCCAGTACTTC.

This sequence joins TRBV18 and TRBJ2-6; TRBD1 might be the D (5 bases). V was cut by 2 bases and J by 0 bases, with 8 bases left in between. The germline V gene has CDR1 KGHSH and CDR2 LQKENI. This CDR3 spans 16 amino acids. The CDR3: CASSPTTDSGANVLTF. CDR3 coding DNA: TGTGCCAGCTCACCAACGACAGACTCTGGGGCCAACGTCCTGACTTTC.

This clonotype has a handful of counts. The CDR3, as DNA: TGTGCCAGCAGTTCGGGGTATAATGAAAAACTGTTTTTT. Translating gives CASSSGYNEKLFF. This chain links TRBV6-1 with TRBJ1-4; no clear D. CDR3 size: 13 residues. Germline V gene lookup returns CDR1 MNHNS and CDR2 SASEGT. Trimming cost V 5 bases and J 4 bases, with 8 bases left between them.

V usage is TRBV6-1 and J usage is TRBJ1-2; D is ambiguous. V dropped 6 bases and J dropped 6 bases, with 14 bases sitting between them. The CDR3 length is 13 residues. The germline gives CDR1 MNHNS, CDR2 SASEGT. CDR3 coding DNA: TGTGCCAGCAGACGGACGCGAGGTCATGGCTACACCTTC. As protein: CASRRTRGHGYTF.

The chain has TRBV5-1 and TRBJ2-5, with TRBD2 matching 14 bases. Trimming cost V 2 bases and J 2 bases; bases outside gene matches: 5. This CDR3 is 17 amino acids long. Germline CDR1 and CDR2: SGHRS and YFSETQ. CDR3: CASSLGLAGGQQETQYF. CDR3 nucleotide sequence: TGCGCCAGCAGCTTAGGACTAGCGGGGGGCCAACAAGAGACCCAGTACTTC.